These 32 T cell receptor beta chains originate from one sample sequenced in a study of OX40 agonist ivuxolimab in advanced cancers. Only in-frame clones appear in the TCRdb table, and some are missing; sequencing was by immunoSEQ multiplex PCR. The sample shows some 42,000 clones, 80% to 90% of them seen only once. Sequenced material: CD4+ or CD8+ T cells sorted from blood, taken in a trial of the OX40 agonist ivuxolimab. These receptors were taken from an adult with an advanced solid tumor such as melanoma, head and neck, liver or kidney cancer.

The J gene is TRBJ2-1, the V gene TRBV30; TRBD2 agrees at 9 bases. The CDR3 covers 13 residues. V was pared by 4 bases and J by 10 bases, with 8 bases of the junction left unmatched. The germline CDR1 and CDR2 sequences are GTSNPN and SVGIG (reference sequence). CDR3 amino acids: CAWTTGLAREQFF. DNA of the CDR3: TGTGCCTGGACTACGGGACTAGCTAGGGAGCAGTTCTTC.

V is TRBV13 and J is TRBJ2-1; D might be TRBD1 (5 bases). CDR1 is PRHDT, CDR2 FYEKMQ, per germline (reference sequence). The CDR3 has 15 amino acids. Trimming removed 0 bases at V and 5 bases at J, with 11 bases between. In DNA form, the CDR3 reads TGTGCCAGCAGCTTAGGTCCAGGGTCCCACAATGAGCAGTTCTTC. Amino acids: CASSLGPGSHNEQFF.

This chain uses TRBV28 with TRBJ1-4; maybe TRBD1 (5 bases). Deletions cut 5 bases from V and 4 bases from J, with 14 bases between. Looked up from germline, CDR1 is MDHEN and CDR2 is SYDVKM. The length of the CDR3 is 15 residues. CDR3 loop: CASSPLGGYNEKLFF. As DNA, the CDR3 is TGTGCCAGCAGTCCACTGGGGGGGTATAATGAAAAACTGTTTTTT. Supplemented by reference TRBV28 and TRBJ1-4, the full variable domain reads DVKVTQSSRYLVKRTGEKVFLECVQDMDHENMFWYRQDPGLGLRLIYFSYDVKMKEKGDIPEGYSVSREKKERFSLILESASTNQTSMYLCASSPLGGYNEKLFFGSGTQLSVL.

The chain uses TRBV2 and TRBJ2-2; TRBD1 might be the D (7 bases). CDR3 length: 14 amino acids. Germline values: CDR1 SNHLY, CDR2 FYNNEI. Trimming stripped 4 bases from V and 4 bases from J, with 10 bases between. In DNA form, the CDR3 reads TGTGCCAGCAGTGTCCAGGGGGGCACCGGGGAGCTGTTTTTT. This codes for CASSVQGGTGELFF.

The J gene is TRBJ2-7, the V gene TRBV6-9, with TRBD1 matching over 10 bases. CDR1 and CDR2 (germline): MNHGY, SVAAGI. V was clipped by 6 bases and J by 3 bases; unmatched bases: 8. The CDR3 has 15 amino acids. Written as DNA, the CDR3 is TGTGCCAGCAGCAAGACAGGGGGCGCCGTCTACGAGCAGTACTTC. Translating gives CASSKTGGAVYEQYF.

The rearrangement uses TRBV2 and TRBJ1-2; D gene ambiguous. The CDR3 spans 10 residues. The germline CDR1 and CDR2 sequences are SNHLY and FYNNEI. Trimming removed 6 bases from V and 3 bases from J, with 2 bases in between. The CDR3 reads CASSDYGYTF. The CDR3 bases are TGTGCCAGCAGCGACTATGGCTACACCTTC.

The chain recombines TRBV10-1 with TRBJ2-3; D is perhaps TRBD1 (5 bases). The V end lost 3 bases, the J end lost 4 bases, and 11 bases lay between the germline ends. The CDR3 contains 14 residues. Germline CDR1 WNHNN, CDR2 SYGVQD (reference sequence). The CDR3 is CASSDPDKSDTQYF. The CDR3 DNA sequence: TGCGCCAGCAGTGACCCGGACAAGTCAGATACGCAGTATTTT.

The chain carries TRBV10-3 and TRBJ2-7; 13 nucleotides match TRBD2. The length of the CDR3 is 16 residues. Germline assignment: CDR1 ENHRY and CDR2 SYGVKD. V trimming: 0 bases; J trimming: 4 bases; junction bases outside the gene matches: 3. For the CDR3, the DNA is TGTGCCATCAGTGAGTCCGGACTAGCGGGAGAATACGAGCAGTACTTC. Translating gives CAISESGLAGEYEQYF.

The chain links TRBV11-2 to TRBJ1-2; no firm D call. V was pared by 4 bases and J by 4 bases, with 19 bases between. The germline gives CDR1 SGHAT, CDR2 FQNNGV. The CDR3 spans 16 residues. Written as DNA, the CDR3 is TGTGCCAGCAGCTCTCGACCGGGAGGAGGGCTCTATGGCTACACCTTC. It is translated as CASSSRPGGGLYGYTF.

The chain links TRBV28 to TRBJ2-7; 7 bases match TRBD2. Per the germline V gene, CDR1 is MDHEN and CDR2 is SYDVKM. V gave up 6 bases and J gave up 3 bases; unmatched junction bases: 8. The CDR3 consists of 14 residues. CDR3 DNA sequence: TGTGCCAGCAGAGCTAGCGGAAGAGGCTACGAGCAGTACTTC. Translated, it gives CASRASGRGYEQYF.

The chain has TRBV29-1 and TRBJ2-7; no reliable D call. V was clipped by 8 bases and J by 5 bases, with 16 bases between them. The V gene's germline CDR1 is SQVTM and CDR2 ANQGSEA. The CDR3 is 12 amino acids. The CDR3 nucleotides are TGCAGCTTCAGCACCCACAGCGACGAGCAGTACTTC. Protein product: CSFSTHSDEQYF.

The CDR3 sequence is CAFGGRGQPQHF. The DNA of the CDR3 is TGTGCGTTTGGGGGGCGCGGTCAGCCCCAGCATTTT. J is TRBJ1-5 and V is TRBV28, with TRBD1 as a possible D gene (6 bases). The germline gives CDR1 MDHEN, CDR2 SYDVKM. The CDR3 sequence is 12 residues long.

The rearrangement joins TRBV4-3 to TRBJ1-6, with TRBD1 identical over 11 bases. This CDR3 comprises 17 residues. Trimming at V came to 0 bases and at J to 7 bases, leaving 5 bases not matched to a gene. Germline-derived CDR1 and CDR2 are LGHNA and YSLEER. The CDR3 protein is CASSQDIGTGGNSPLHF. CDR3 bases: TGCGCCAGCAGCCAAGACATCGGGACAGGGGGAAATTCACCCCTCCACTTT.

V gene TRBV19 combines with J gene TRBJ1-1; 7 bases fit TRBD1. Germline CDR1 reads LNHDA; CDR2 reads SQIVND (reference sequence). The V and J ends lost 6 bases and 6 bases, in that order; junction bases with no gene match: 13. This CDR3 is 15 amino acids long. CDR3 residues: CASSRSDRDVAEAFF. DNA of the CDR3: TGTGCCAGTAGCCGAAGTGACAGGGATGTCGCTGAAGCTTTCTTT. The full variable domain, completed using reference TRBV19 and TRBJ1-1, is DGGITQSPKYLFRKEGQNVTLSCEQNLNHDAMYWYRQDPGQGLRLIYYSQIVNDFQKGDIAEGYSVSREKKESFPLTVTSAQKNPTAFYLCASSRSDRDVAEAFFGQGTRLTVV.

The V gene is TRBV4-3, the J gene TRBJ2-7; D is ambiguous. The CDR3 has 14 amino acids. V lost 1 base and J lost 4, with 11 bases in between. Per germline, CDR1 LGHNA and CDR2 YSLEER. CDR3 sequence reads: CASSQGLGIYEQYF. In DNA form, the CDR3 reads TGCGCCAGCAGCCAAGGGTTAGGAATATACGAGCAGTACTTC.

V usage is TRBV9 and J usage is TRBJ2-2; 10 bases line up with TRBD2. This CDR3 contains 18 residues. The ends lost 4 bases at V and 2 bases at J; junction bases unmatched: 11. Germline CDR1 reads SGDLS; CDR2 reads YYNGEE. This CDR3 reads CASSPILLAGINTGELFF. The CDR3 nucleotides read TGTGCCAGCAGCCCGATCTTACTAGCGGGGATCAACACCGGGGAGCTGTTTTTT.

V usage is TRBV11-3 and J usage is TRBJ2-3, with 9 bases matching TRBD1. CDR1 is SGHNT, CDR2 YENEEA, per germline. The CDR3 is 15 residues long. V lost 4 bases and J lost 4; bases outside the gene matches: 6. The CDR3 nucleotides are TGTGCCAGCAGCTCACGACAGGGGGTCGCAGATACGCAGTATTTT. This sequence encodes CASSSRQGVADTQYF. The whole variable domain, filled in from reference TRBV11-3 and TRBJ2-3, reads EAGVVQSPRYKIIEKKQPVAFWCNPISGHNTLYWYLQNLGQGPELLIRYENEEAVDDSQLPKDRFSAERLKGVDSTLKIQPAELGDSAVYLCASSSRQGVADTQYFGPGTRLTVL.

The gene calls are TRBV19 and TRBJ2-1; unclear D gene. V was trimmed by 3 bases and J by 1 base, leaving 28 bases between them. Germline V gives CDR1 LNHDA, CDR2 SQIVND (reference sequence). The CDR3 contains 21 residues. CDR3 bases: TGTGCCAGTAGTATGCCCGCACCCGACCAATATGTGCTAAGGTCCTACAATGAGCAGTTCTTC. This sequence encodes CASSMPAPDQYVLRSYNEQFF.

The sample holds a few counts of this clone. This chain's CDR3 is CASRVQGDTEAFF. CDR3 DNA sequence: TGTGCCAGCAGAGTTCAGGGGGACACTGAAGCTTTCTTT. V gene TRBV6-5 combines with J gene TRBJ1-1, with 7 bases matching TRBD1. Germline assignment: CDR1 MNHEY and CDR2 SVGAGI. The length of the CDR3 is 13 residues. Germline trimming cut 6 bases from V and 3 bases from J; bases unmatched to any gene: 4.

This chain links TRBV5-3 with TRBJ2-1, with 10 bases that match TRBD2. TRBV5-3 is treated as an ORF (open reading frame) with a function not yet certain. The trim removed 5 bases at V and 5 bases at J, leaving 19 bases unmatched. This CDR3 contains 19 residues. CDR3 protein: CARSLVWPLYLAGDNEQFF. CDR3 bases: TGTGCCAGAAGTCTGGTGTGGCCATTATATCTAGCGGGGGACAATGAGCAGTTCTTC.

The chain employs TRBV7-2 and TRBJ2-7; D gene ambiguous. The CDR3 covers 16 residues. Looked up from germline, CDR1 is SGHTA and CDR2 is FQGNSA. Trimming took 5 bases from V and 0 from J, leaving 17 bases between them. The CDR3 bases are TGTGCCAGCAGCCTCAGCCTTGGGTTAAGCTCCTACGAGCAGTACTTC. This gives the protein CASSLSLGLSSYEQYF.

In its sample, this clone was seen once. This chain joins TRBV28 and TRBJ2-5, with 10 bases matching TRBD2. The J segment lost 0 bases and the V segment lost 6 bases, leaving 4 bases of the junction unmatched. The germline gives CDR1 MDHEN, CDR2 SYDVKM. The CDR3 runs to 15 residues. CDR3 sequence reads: CASSRTSGYQETQYF. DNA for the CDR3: TGTGCCAGCAGCCGGACTAGCGGATACCAAGAGACCCAGTACTTC.

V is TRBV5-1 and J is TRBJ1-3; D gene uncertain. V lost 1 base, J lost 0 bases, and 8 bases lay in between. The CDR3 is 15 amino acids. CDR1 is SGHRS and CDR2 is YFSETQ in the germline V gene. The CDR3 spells CASSLSGDSGNTIYF. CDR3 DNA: TGCGCCAGCAGCTTGAGCGGTGACTCTGGAAACACCATATATTTT.

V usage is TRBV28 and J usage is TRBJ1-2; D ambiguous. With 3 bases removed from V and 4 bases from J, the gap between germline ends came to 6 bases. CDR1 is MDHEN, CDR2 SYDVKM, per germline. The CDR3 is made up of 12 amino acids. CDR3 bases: TGTGCCAGCAGTTTCTTCAGCTATGGCTACACCTTC. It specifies CASSFFSYGYTF.

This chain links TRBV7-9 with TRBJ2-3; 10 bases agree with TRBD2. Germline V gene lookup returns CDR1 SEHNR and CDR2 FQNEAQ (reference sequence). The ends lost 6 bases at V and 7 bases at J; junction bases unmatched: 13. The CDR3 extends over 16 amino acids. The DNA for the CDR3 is TGTGCCAGCAGGCAAACTTGGACTAGCGGATCTCATACGCAGTATTTT. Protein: CASRQTWTSGSHTQYF.

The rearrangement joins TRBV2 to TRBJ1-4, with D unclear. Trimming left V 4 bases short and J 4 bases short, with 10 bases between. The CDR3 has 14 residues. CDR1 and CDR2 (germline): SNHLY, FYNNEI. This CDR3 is CASSGTYLNEKLFF. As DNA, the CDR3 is TGTGCCAGCAGTGGGACCTACCTTAATGAAAAACTGTTTTTT.

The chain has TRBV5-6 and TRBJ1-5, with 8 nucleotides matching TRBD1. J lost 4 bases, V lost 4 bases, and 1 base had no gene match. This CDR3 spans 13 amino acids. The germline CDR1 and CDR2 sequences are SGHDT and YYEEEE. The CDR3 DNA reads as TGTGCCAGCAGCAGGACAGGGAATCAGCCCCAGCATTTT. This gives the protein CASSRTGNQPQHF.

For the CDR3, the DNA is TGTGCCAGCAGCCCGTGGGGGGAGGGCAACGAGCAGTACTTC. It is translated as CASSPWGEGNEQYF. The V and J genes are TRBV28 and TRBJ2-7; TRBD2 matches at 7 bases. The CDR3 spans 14 residues. V lost 6 bases to trimming and J lost 5 bases; unmatched junction nucleotides: 10. Germline loops: CDR1 MDHEN, CDR2 SYDVKM.

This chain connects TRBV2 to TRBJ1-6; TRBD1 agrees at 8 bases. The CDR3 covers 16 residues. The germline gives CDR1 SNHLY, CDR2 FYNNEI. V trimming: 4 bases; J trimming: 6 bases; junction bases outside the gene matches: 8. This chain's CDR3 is CASSVGQGPSNSPLHF. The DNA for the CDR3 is TGTGCCAGCAGTGTTGGACAGGGACCCTCTAATTCACCCCTCCACTTT.

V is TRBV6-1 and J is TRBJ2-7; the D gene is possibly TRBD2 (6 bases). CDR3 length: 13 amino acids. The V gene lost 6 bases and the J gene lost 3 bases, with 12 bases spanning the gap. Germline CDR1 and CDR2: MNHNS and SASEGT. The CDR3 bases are TGTGCCAGCAGAGAACCGGGACTCTACGAGCAGTACTTC. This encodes CASREPGLYEQYF.

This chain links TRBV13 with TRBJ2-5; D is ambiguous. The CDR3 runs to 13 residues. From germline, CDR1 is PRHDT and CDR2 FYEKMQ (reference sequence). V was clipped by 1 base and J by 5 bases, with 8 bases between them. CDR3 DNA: TGTGCCAGCAGCTTAGTGCCTCGGGAGACCCAGTACTTC. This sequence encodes CASSLVPRETQYF.

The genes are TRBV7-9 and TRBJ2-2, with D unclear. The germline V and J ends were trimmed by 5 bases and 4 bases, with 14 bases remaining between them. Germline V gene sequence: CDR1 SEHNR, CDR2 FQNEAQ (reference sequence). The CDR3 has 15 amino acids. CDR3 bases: TGTGCCAGCAGCCACCGTATCCATAGCACCGGGGAGCTGTTTTTT. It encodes CASSHRIHSTGELFF. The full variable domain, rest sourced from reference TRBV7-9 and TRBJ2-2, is DTGVSQNPRHKITKRGQNVTFRCDPISEHNRLYWYRQTLGQGPEFLTYFQNEAQLEKSRLLSDRFSAERPKGSFSTLEIQRTEQGDSAMYLCASSHRIHSTGELFFGEGSRLTVL.